The subject of this entry is one T cell receptor beta chain. Its antigen is not identified. This may be a read error: a much more frequent sequence differs by one nucleotide. These data originate in a study of regulatory T cells in long-lasting Graves disease. Findings of the study overall: Authors noted too few samples as a limitation.

Time point in this sample: newly diagnosed GD, antithyroid drugs for less than 3 months. Researchers made the TCR library from RNA that was extracted from PBMCs. In building TCR beta libraries, iRepertoire HTBI primers were used together with Arm-PCR of CDR3 regions. Study processing details: The identification of 62 TRBV and 14 to 15 TRBJ segments was made across samples. TCRdb analysed the multiplex PCR reads with MiXCR anew, one entry per CDR3 protein. These V and J calls are TCRdb output, not the study's own analysis. The sample lists 400,000 to 550,000 distinct CDR3 sequences; more than 13% were seen once. This CDR3 has 13 residues. The data were also submitted as part of a second study, on T cells in Graves' hyperthyroidism and ophthalmopathy. That study reports: Also found in blood were most expanded thyroid clonotypes above 0.001.

The TCR comes from a woman under 40 with Graves disease. V is TRBV12-3 or TRBV12-4 and J is TRBJ2-7; D uncertain. TRBJ2-1 matches the DNA end more closely, so the J call is doubtful. This specimen consisted of peripheral blood mononuclear cells (PBMCs), obtained at new diagnosis, from a patient treated with antithyroid drugs. The CDR3 DNA sequence: TGTGCCAGGAGAACATCCGTCGGGAATGAGCAGTTCTTC. Its translation: CARRTSVGNEQFF.